The rows below give T cell receptor beta chains drawn from one sample of a study of metastatic and nonmetastatic thyroid tumors. TCRdb reassembled clones from the PCR reads with MiXCR. The repertoire has about 7,000 clones, roughly 30% of them found once; the top ten carry approximately 12%. The source material was adjacent normal tissue. The receptor set was obtained from a female donor with papillary thyroid cancer or a benign thyroid nodule (not recorded which). Some clones in this sample may be carry-over from other donors' samples. CDR3s include the opening cysteine and the closing phenylalanine or tryptophan. The D gene is left open where the match is weak. Some rows mark clone size as missing; the rest say once, few, many or name a class of expanded clone.

TRBJ1-2,NA,few,16,TRBV6-1,TGTGCCAGCAGGCCTTCAACGTTGCAATCACACTATGGCCACACCTTC,CASRPSTLQSHYGHTF
TRBJ2-1,NA,NA,13,TRBV27,TGTGCCAGCAGTCTTGGGGGGTTTGGTGAGCAGTCCTTC,CASSLGGFGEQSF
TRBJ2-1,TRBD2,NA,16,TRBV6-5,TGTGCCAGCAGTTCCCTCGGGACTAGCGCCTACAATGAGCAGTTCTTC,CASSSLGTSAYNEQFF
TRBJ1-4,TRBD1,medium-sized,17,TRBV5-1,TGCGCCAGCAGCCGAGCGAGTAGGGGGACAGGGGATGAAAAACTGTTTTTT,CASSRASRGTGDEKLFF
TRBJ2-6,TRBD1,NA,19,TRBV4-1,TGCGCCAGCAGCCGCGACGCCGGGACAGGTAGCTCTGGGGCCAACGTCCTGACTTTC,CASSRDAGTGSSGANVLTF
TRBJ1-1,NA,NA,13,TRBV5-6,TGTGCCAGCGGAGCTGTGGGAATCACTGAAGCTTTCTTT,CASGAVGITEAFF
TRBJ1-1,NA,few,13,TRBV2,TGTGCCAGCAGCGTTTTAATGGACACTGAAGCTTTCTTT,CASSVLMDTEAFF
TRBJ1-2,NA,NA,14,TRBV4-1,TGCGCCAGCAGCCAAGTATCAGAAAACTATGGCTACACCTTC,CASSQVSENYGYTF
TRBJ1-6,NA,medium-sized,15,TRBV7-2,TGTGCCAGCAGCTTAGTCGCAAATTCTAATTCACCCCTCCACTTT,CASSLVANSNSPLHF
TRBJ2-7,TRBD1,NA,13,TRBV7-2,TGTGCCAGCAGACCCCCAGGGGGTGCCGAGCAGTACTTC,CASRPPGGAEQYF
TRBJ2-2,TRBD2,NA,20,TRBV7-6,TGTGCCAGCAGCCCTACGGGACTAGCGGAATCAAATTTCAACACCGGGGAGCTGTTTTTT,CASSPTGLAESNFNTGELFF
TRBJ1-1,TRBD1,few,14,TRBV10-2,TGCGCCAGCTCCTGGACAGGAACGAAGGGAGAAGCTTTCTTT,CASSWTGTKGEAFF
TRBJ2-5,TRBD1,medium-sized,16,TRBV5-1,TGCGCCAGCAGCTCCCCGAGGGACAGGGTTGATGAGACCCAGTACTTC,CASSSPRDRVDETQYF
TRBJ2-7,NA,few,14,TRBV25-1,TGTGCCAGCAGTGATTCCCGGGCCTCCTACGAGCAGTACTTC,CASSDSRASYEQYF
TRBJ1-2,NA,few,12,TRBV3-1,TGTGCCAGCAGCCAAGGCGGGAGTGGCTACACCTTC,CASSQGGSGYTF
TRBJ1-1,NA,few,11,TRBV28,TGTGCCAGCAGTTCGACAGTTGAAGCTTTCTTT,CASSSTVEAFF
TRBJ1-2,TRBD1,medium-sized,14,TRBV20-1,TGCAGTGCTAGGGACCACAGGGGGCCCTATGGCTACACCTTC,CSARDHRGPYGYTF
TRBJ1-5,NA,NA,15,TRBV28,TGTGCCAGCAGACGAGGGCTCGCGAGCAATCAGCCCCAGCATTTT,CASRRGLASNQPQHF
TRBJ1-3,NA,NA,12,TRBV5-1,TGCGCCAGCAGAAGAGAGGAGGACACCATATATTTT,CASRREEDTIYF
TRBJ1-2,TRBD1,few,12,TRBV6-1,TGTGCCAGCAGTGCCTCAGGGGGAGGCTACACCTTC,CASSASGGGYTF
TRBJ2-4,NA,medium-sized,13,TRBV27,TGTGCCAGCAGTTTCGGCAGCAAAAACATTCAGTACTTC,CASSFGSKNIQYF
TRBJ2-5,NA,many,13,TRBV19,TGTGCCAGTAGTACCGGGACTTCGGGGACCCAGTACTTC,CASSTGTSGTQYF
TRBJ1-1,TRBD1,few,13,TRBV6-4,TGTGCCAGATCACAGGGGGCGGTCACTGAAGCTTTCTTT,CARSQGAVTEAFF
TRBJ1-6,NA,NA,16,TRBV20-1,TGCAGTGCTAGAGATTTCAGGTCAGGGGTTTACTCACCCCTTCACTTT,CSARDFRSGVYSPLHF
TRBJ2-5,TRBD2,few,13,TRBV6-4,TGTGCCAGCAGTAGCGGGAGTGGGGAGACCCAGTACTTC,CASSSGSGETQYF
TRBJ2-3,TRBD2,NA,15,TRBV9,TGTGCCAGCAGCGTAGCGGCGGGGGTGGGAGATACGCAGTATTTT,CASSVAAGVGDTQYF
TRBJ1-5,NA,large,14,TRBV10-3,TGTGCCATCGGGACCGGTGATAGCAATCAGCCCCAGCATTTT,CAIGTGDSNQPQHF
TRBJ2-1,TRBD2,few,12,TRBV12-3/TRBV12-4,TGTGCCAGCAGTATCCTTCCGGGACTAGCGGTCTTC,CASSILPGLAVF
TRBJ2-2,TRBD2,NA,15,TRBV14,TGTGCCAGCAGCCCCACTAGCGCGAACACCGGGGAGCTGTTTTTT,CASSPTSANTGELFF
TRBJ2-1,NA,NA,15,TRBV10-1,TGCGCCAGCAGTGGGATCCGGGCCGCGTACAATGAGCAGTTCTTC,CASSGIRAAYNEQFF
TRBJ1-1,NA,NA,11,TRBV10-2,TGCGCCAGCAGTCGAGGGCCTGAAGCTTTCTTT,CASSRGPEAFF
TRBJ2-1,TRBD2,NA,17,TRBV11-1,TGTGCCAGCAGCCCTGCTCGTCTAGCGGGGGATTACAATGAGCAGTTCTTC,CASSPARLAGDYNEQFF
TRBJ1-1,NA,NA,11,TRBV2,TGTGCCAGCAGTGAGTACACTGAAGCTTTCTTT,CASSEYTEAFF
TRBJ1-6,NA,few,14,TRBV20-1,TGCAGTGCTAGCCTACACCAAGAGTATTCACCCCTCCACTTT,CSASLHQEYSPLHF
TRBJ1-5,NA,NA,15,TRBV30,TGTGCCTGGAGTTCCGGTGTTAGTGGCAATCAGCCCCAGCATTTT,CAWSSGVSGNQPQHF
TRBJ2-5,NA,NA,18,TRBV11-1,TGTGCCAGCAGCCCCATCGCCCGGAGGACGGGCTTAAGAGAGACCCAGTACTTC,CASSPIARRTGLRETQYF
TRBJ1-2,NA,NA,13,TRBV6-5,TGTGCCAGCAGTTACAAGGGGGTCTATGGCTACACCTTC,CASSYKGVYGYTF
TRBJ2-7,NA,NA,15,TRBV6-2/TRBV6-3,TGTGCCAGCAGTTACAATATAGACCTAACCTACGAGCAGTACTTC,CASSYNIDLTYEQYF
TRBJ1-1,NA,NA,14,TRBV28,TGTGCCACAAAGAGGGGGGATGTGAACACTGAAGCTTTCTTT,CATKRGDVNTEAFF
TRBJ2-7,NA,many,12,TRBV7-9,TGTGCCAGCACCAGTTGGGAAGACGAGCAGTACTTC,CASTSWEDEQYF
TRBJ2-3,NA,medium-sized,15,TRBV19,TGTGCCAGTAGTATCTTCGGGAGCGGCACAGATACGCAGTATTTT,CASSIFGSGTDTQYF
TRBJ1-5,TRBD1,few,14,TRBV10-3,TGTGCCATCAGAACAGGGGATGGCAATGAGCCCCAGCATTTT,CAIRTGDGNEPQHF
TRBJ2-1,NA,few,14,TRBV11-1,TGTGCCAGCAGCTCGTCAGGGGTCGGGAATGAGCAGTTCTTC,CASSSSGVGNEQFF
TRBJ1-1,NA,NA,13,TRBV7-8,TGTGGCAGCCGAGGACTGATGAACACTGAGGCTTTCTTT,CGSRGLMNTEAFF
TRBJ2-3,NA,NA,14,TRBV11-2,TGTGCCAGCAGCGGCGGGATTTACACAGATACGCAGTATTTT,CASSGGIYTDTQYF
TRBJ2-1,TRBD1,few,14,TRBV12-3/TRBV12-4,TGTGCCAGCAGTTTAGGACAGGGCTTCAATGAGCAGTTCTTC,CASSLGQGFNEQFF
TRBJ2-7,NA,NA,13,TRBV9,TGTGCCAGCAGCCCGGGTGATTCCTACGAGCAGTACTTC,CASSPGDSYEQYF
TRBJ2-3,TRBD2,few,15,TRBV24-1,TGTGCCACCAGTGCGGCTAGCGGGAGAACAGATACGCAGTATTTT,CATSAASGRTDTQYF
TRBJ2-1,TRBD2,NA,15,TRBV4-2,TGTGCCAGCAGCCCGGGGCGGGGGGGAGTCTATGAGCAGTTCTTC,CASSPGRGGVYEQFF
TRBJ2-6,NA,NA,15,TRBV9,TGTGCCAGCAGCGTACCTGGGGCTGGGGCCAACGTCCTGACTTTC,CASSVPGAGANVLTF
TRBJ1-1,NA,NA,15,TRBV6-5,TGTGCCAGCAGTTACCCTGGATCGGGGGGAACTGAAGCCTTATTT,CASSYPGSGGTEALF
TRBJ1-6,NA,NA,15,TRBV6-1,TGTGCGAGCCCCTCAGGAACCCCGGCCAACTCACCCCTCCACTTT,CASPSGTPANSPLHF
TRBJ2-7,NA,few,13,TRBV27,TGTGCCAGCAGTTTCAGGGGAGCCTACGAGCAGTACTTC,CASSFRGAYEQYF
TRBJ2-7,NA,few,12,TRBV10-2,TGCGCCAGCAGTCCTCGGGGGTACGATCAGTACTTC,CASSPRGYDQYF
TRBJ2-1,TRBD2,NA,18,TRBV20-1,TGCAGTGCTAGAGATAGAGGCGGACTAGCGGGGGCATACAATGAGCAGTTCTTC,CSARDRGGLAGAYNEQFF